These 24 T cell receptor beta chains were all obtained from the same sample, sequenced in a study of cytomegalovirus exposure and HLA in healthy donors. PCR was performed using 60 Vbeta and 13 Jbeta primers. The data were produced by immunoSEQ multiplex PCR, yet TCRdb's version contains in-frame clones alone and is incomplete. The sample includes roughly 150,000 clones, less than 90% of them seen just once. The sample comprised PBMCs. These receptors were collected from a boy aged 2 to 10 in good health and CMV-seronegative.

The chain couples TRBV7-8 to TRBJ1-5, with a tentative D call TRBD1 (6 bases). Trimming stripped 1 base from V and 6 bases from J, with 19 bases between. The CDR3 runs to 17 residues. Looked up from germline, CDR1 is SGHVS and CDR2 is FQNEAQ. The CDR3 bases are TGTGCCAGCAGCTTAGAGTCGGCAGGGGTTGGGAGTCAGCCCCAGCATTTT. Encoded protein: CASSLESAGVGSQPQHF. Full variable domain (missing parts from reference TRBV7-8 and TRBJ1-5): GAGVSQSPRYKVAKRGQDVALRCDPISGHVSLFWYQQALGQGPEFLTYFQNEAQLDKSGLPSDRFFAERPEGSVSTLKIQRTQQEDSAVYLCASSLESAGVGSQPQHFGDGTRLSIL.

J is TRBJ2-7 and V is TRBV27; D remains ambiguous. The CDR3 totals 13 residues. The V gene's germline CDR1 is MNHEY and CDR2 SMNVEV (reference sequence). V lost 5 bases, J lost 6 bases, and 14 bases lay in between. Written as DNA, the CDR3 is TGTGCCAGCAGTCCCCGCGTCTCCCGCGAGCAGTACTTC. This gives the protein CASSPRVSREQYF.

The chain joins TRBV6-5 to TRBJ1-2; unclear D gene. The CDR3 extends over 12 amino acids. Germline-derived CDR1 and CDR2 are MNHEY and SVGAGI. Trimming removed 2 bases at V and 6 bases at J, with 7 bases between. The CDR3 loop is CASSYGQNGYTF. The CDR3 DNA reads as TGTGCCAGCAGTTACGGGCAGAATGGCTACACCTTC.

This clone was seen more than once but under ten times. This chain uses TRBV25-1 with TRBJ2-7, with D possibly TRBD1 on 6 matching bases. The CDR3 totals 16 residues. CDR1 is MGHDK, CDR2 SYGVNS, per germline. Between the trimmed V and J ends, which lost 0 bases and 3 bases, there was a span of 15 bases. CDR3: CASSEYGRGSHYEQYF. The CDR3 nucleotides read TGTGCCAGCAGTGAATATGGCAGGGGCTCCCACTACGAGCAGTACTTC.

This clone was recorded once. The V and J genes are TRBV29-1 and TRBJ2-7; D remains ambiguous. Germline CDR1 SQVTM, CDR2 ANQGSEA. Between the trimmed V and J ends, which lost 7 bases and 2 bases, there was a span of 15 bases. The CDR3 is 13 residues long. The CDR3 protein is CSDQFPSPYEQYF. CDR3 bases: TGCAGCGACCAATTCCCAAGCCCCTACGAGCAGTACTTC.

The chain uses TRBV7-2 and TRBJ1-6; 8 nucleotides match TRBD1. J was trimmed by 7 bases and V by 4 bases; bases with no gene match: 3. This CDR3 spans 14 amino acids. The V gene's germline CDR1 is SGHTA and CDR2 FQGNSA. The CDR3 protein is CASSSGQGNSPLHF. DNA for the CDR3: TGTGCCAGCAGCTCCGGACAGGGCAATTCACCCCTCCACTTT.

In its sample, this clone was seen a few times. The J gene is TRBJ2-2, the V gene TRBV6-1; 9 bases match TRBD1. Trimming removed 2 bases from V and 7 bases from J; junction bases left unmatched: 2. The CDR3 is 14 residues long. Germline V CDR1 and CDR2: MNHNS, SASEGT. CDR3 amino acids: CASSEWDRDGELFF. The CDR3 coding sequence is TGTGCCAGCAGTGAATGGGACAGGGACGGGGAGCTGTTTTTT.

The DNA for the CDR3 is TGTGCCAGCAGCCCAGAGTGGTTTGGGACAGGGGAATTGCAAGAGACCCAGTACTTC. Encoded protein: CASSPEWFGTGELQETQYF. The J gene is TRBJ2-5, the V gene TRBV11-2; 10 bases are shared with TRBD1. The germline V gene has CDR1 SGHAT and CDR2 FQNNGV. J was trimmed by 2 bases and V by 5 bases; bases with no gene match: 17. CDR3 length: 19 residues.

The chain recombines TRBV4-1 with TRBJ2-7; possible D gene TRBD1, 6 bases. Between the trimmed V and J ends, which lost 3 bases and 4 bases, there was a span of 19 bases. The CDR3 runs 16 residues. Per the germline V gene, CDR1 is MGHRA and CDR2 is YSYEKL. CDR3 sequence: CASSHLTTTGKYEQYF. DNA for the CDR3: TGCGCCAGCAGCCACCTCACCACCACAGGGAAGTACGAGCAGTACTTC.

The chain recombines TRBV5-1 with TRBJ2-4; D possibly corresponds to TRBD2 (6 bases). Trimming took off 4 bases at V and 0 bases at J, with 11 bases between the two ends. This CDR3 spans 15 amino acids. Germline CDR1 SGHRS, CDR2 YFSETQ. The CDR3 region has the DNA TGCGCCAGCAGCCTCGGGGGACTAGCCAAAAACATTCAGTACTTC. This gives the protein CASSLGGLAKNIQYF.

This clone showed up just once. CDR3 coding DNA: TGCGCCAGCAGCCAGCCGACTAGCGGGAACTACAATGAGCAGTTCTTC. Its protein is CASSQPTSGNYNEQFF. The J gene is TRBJ2-1, the V gene TRBV4-1, with 11 bases fitting TRBD2. The V gene's germline CDR1 is MGHRA and CDR2 YSYEKL. Trimming removed 3 bases from V and 3 bases from J; junction bases left unmatched: 4. This CDR3 is built from 16 residues.

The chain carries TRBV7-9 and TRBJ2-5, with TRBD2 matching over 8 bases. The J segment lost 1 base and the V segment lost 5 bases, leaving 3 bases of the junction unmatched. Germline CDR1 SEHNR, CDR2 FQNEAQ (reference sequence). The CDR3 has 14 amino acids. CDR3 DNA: TGTGCCAGCAGCCCCGGGGGGGGCCAAGAGACCCAGTACTTC. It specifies CASSPGGGQETQYF.

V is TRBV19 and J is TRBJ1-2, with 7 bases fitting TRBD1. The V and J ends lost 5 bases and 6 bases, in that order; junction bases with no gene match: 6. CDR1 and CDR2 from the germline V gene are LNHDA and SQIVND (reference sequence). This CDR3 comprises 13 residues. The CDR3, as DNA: TGTGCCAGTAGTTTCCTCGGACAGGATGGCTACACCTTC. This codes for CASSFLGQDGYTF.

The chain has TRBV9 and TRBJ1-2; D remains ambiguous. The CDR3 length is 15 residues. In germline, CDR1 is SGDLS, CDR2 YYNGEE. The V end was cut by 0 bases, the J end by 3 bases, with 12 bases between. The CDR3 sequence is CASSVDAGRDYGYTF. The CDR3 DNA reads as TGTGCCAGCAGCGTAGACGCTGGGCGGGACTATGGCTACACCTTC.

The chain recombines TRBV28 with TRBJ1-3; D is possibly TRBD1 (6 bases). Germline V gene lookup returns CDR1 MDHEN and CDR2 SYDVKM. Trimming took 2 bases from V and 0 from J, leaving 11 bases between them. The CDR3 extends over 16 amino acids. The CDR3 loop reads CASSLPSGVSGNTIYF. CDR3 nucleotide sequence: TGTGCCAGCAGTTTACCTTCAGGGGTCTCTGGAAACACCATATATTTT.

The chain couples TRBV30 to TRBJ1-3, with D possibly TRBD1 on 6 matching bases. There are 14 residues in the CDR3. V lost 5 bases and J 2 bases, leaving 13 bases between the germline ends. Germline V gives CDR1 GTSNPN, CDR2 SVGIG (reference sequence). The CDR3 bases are TGTGCCTGGGCCGGGACAAGGGCTGGAAACACCATATATTTT. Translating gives CAWAGTRAGNTIYF.

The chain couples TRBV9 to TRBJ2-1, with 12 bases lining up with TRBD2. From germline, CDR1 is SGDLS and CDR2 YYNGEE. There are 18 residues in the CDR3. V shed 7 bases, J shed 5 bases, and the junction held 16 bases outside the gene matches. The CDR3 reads CASSMTSGSVRGHNEQFF. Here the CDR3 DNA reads TGTGCCAGCTCGATGACTAGCGGGAGTGTGAGGGGGCACAATGAGCAGTTCTTC.

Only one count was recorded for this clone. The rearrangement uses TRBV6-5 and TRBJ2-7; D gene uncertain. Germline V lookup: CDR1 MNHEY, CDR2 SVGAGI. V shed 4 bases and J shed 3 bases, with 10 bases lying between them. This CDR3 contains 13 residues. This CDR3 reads CASSLAGVYEQYF. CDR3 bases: TGTGCCAGCAGTTTGGCAGGTGTCTACGAGCAGTACTTC.

The CDR3 sequence is CASSYWTGSEAFF. The DNA for the CDR3 is TGTGCCAGCAGTTACTGGACGGGAAGTGAAGCTTTCTTT. The chain links TRBV6-5 to TRBJ1-1; D is unclear. The CDR3 runs to 13 residues. Per the germline V gene, CDR1 is MNHEY and CDR2 is SVGAGI. V dropped 1 base and J dropped 7 bases, with 10 bases sitting between them.

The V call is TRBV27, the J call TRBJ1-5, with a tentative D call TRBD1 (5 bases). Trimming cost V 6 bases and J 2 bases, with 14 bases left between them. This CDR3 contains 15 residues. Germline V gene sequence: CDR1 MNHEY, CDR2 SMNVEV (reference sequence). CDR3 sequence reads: CASSLGGKGNQPQHF. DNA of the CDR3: TGTGCCAGCAGCTTGGGGGGGAAAGGCAATCAGCCCCAGCATTTT.

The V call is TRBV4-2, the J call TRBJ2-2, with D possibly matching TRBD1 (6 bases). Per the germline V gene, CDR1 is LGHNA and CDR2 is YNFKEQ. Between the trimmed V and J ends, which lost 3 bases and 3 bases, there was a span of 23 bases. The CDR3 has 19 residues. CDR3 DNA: TGTGCCAGCAGCCACGAGGGGGACACCCAAAGGGGTTACACCGGGGAGCTGTTTTTT. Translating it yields CASSHEGDTQRGYTGELFF.

The CDR3 spells CASSLVGQALYNEQFF. In DNA form, the CDR3 reads TGCGCCAGCAGCTTGGTGGGACAGGCCCTATACAATGAGCAGTTCTTC. This chain uses TRBV5-1 with TRBJ2-1; 8 bases agree with TRBD1. J gave up 4 bases and V 0 bases, and 6 bases lay outside the gene matches. CDR3 length: 16 residues. The V gene's germline CDR1 is SGHRS and CDR2 YFSETQ.

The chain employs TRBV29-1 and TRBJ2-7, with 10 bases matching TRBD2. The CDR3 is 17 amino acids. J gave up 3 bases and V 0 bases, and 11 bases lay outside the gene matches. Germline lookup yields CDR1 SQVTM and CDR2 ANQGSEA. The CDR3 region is CSVEDRRLRLAGYEQYF. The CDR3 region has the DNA TGCAGCGTTGAAGATCGACGTCTTCGACTAGCGGGCTACGAGCAGTACTTC.

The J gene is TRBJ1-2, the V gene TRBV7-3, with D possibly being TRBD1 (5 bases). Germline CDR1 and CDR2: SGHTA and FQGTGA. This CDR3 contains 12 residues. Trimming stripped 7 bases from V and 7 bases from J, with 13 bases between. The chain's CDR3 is CASNPSGGGYTF. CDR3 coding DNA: TGTGCCAGCAACCCCTCGGGGGGTGGCTACACCTTC.